The 30 T cell receptor beta chains below were found in one sample sequenced in a study of cytomegalovirus exposure and HLA in healthy donors. Primers for the PCR totalled 60 Vbeta and 13 Jbeta. Here immunoSEQ multiplex PCR was the method, and the copy in TCRdb shows in-frame clones only, minus some. Of roughly 200,000 clones in the sample, around 89% are singletons; the top ten hold about 1%. The sample comprised PBMCs. All receptors come from a young woman in good health and CMV-seronegative.

This chain connects TRBV14 to TRBJ2-7, with D perhaps matching TRBD1 (6 bases). Germline CDR1 is SGHDN and CDR2 is FVKESK. This CDR3 spans 14 amino acids. Between the trimmed V and J ends, which lost 4 bases and 2 bases, there was a span of 12 bases. Here the CDR3 reads CASSRMDRPYEQYF. In DNA form, the CDR3 reads TGTGCCAGCAGCCGAATGGACAGACCCTACGAGCAGTACTTC.

The chain employs TRBV11-2 and TRBJ1-4; D is unclear. Trimming took off 3 bases at V and 0 bases at J, with 5 bases between the two ends. CDR3 size: 14 residues. CDR1 is SGHAT, CDR2 FQNNGV, per germline. The CDR3 loop is CASSFVATNEKLFF. DNA of the CDR3: TGTGCCAGCAGCTTTGTCGCAACTAATGAAAAACTGTTTTTT.

This sequence joins TRBV27 and TRBJ2-2; possibly TRBD2 for D (6 bases). The V and J ends lost 2 bases and 5 bases respectively, with 9 bases between them. This CDR3 is 14 amino acids long. Germline V gene sequence: CDR1 MNHEY, CDR2 SMNVEV (reference sequence). The CDR3 protein is CASSLRGRTGELFF. The CDR3 DNA reads TGTGCCAGCAGTTTACGAGGGAGGACCGGGGAGCTGTTTTTT.

The chain combines TRBV6-4 with TRBJ2-3; TRBD2 matches at 12 bases. The junction had 9 bases not matched to a gene; V was cut back by 6 bases and J by 8 bases. The V gene's germline CDR1 is MRHNA and CDR2 SNTAGT. The CDR3 sequence is 15 residues long. CDR3 amino acids: CASRASSGGAGTQYF. Here the CDR3 DNA reads TGTGCCAGCAGAGCCTCTAGCGGGGGGGCCGGTACGCAGTATTTT.

The count of this clone is one. One junction end does not reproduce the germline sequence, and a read error may be involved. The same CDR3 can be traced to other DNA sequences in this sample. The chain combines TRBV7-8 with TRBJ2-7, with 8 bases fitting TRBD2. This CDR3 is 14 amino acids long. The V gene's germline CDR1 is SGHVS and CDR2 FQNEAQ. CDR3 bases: TGTGCCAGCAGCTTCGGACTAGCTAACTACGAGCAATACTTC. It is translated as CASSFGLANYEQYF. The whole variable domain, filled in from reference TRBV7-8 and TRBJ2-7, reads GAGVSQSPRYKVAKRGQDVALRCDPISGHVSLFWYQQALGQGPEFLTYFQNEAQLDKSGLPSDRFFAERPEGSVSTLKIQRTQQEDSAVYLCASSFGLANYEQYFGPGTRLTVT.

The sample holds one count of this clone. At one end the junction does not follow the germline gene, possibly because of a read error. V and J are TRBV7-9 and TRBJ2-3, with 13 bases identical to TRBD2. The CDR3 has 17 amino acids. The germline CDR1 and CDR2 sequences are SEHNR and FQNEAQ (reference sequence). This chain's CDR3 is CSSSPRTSGRGTDTQYF. The CDR3 DNA follows: TGTTCCAGCAGCCCACGGACTAGCGGGAGAGGTACAGATACGCAGTATTTT.

The chain employs TRBV2 and TRBJ1-1, with D possibly being TRBD1 (5 bases). The CDR3 has 14 residues. Germline values: CDR1 SNHLY, CDR2 FYNNEI. Trimming removed 3 bases from V and 5 bases from J, with 13 bases in between. This chain's CDR3 is CASSDNGGMTEAFF. The CDR3 bases are TGTGCCAGCAGTGATAACGGGGGGATGACTGAAGCTTTCTTT.

The chain employs TRBV30 and TRBJ2-7, with TRBD2 identical over 7 bases. Germline lookup yields CDR1 GTSNPN and CDR2 SVGIG (reference sequence). CDR3 size: 14 residues. V shed 8 bases, J shed 3 bases, and the junction held 13 bases outside the gene matches. In DNA, the CDR3 is TGTGCCGTCGGGTCACTAGCGCTTCACTACGAGCAGTACTTC. Amino acids: CAVGSLALHYEQYF.

The CDR3 sequence is CSVVLGRPYEQYF. CDR3 DNA sequence: TGCAGCGTTGTATTGGGCAGACCCTACGAGCAGTACTTC. The chain joins TRBV29-1 to TRBJ2-7; D is uncertain. The CDR3 is 13 residues long. Trimming stripped 4 bases from V and 2 bases from J, with 12 bases between. Germline CDR1 is SQVTM and CDR2 is ANQGSEA.

This sequence joins TRBV13 and TRBJ2-5, with 10 bases that match TRBD2. The end of the DNA fits TRBJ2-7 better, so the J call may be wrong. Germline values: CDR1 PRHDT, CDR2 FYEKMQ (reference sequence). The CDR3 has 15 residues. The CDR3 nucleotides are TGTGCCAGCAGCGGTGAGGCTAGCGGGAGCTACGAGCAGTACTTC. Translating it yields CASSGEASGSYEQYF.

The rearrangement uses TRBV9 and TRBJ2-3, with 11 bases that match TRBD2. The V segment lost 2 bases and the J segment 10 bases; nucleotides outside the gene matches: 12. Germline CDR1 reads SGDLS; CDR2 reads YYNGEE. This CDR3 comprises 16 residues. CDR3: CASSVGGSGRAGAQYF. The CDR3 nucleotides read TGTGCCAGCAGCGTTGGGGGTAGCGGGAGGGCCGGGGCGCAGTATTTT.

The rearrangement joins TRBV15 to TRBJ2-1; D unresolved. Germline V gene lookup returns CDR1 LNHNV and CDR2 YYDKDF (reference sequence). V lost 3 bases and J lost 6, with 6 bases in between. The CDR3 has 12 residues. CDR3 sequence (DNA): TGTGCCACCAGCAGCCTCGGCAATGAGCAGTTCTTC. It codes for CATSSLGNEQFF.

This clone was observed a handful of times. The chain links TRBV9 to TRBJ2-1; the match to TRBD2 covers 9 bases. With 0 bases clipped from V and 1 base from J, the junction kept 8 bases outside the gene matches. The CDR3 loop spans 18 amino acids. Germline V gene sequence: CDR1 SGDLS, CDR2 YYNGEE. CDR3 in DNA: TGTGCCAGCAGCGTAGATCCTGGCGGGAGGGGATCCTACAATGAGCAGTTCTTC. Protein sequence: CASSVDPGGRGSYNEQFF. The whole variable domain, remainder taken from reference TRBV9 and TRBJ2-1, is DSGVTQTPKHLITATGQRVTLRCSPRSGDLSVYWYQQSLDQGLQFLIQYYNGEERAKGNILERFSAQQFPDLHSELNLSSLELGDSALYFCASSVDPGGRGSYNEQFFGPGTRLTVL.

The chain joins TRBV27 to TRBJ2-3; D is uncertain. This CDR3 is 17 amino acids long. Germline assignment: CDR1 MNHEY and CDR2 SMNVEV (reference sequence). Trimming stripped 6 bases from V and 2 bases from J, with 21 bases between. CDR3 protein: CASRRKNLELPTDTQYF. As DNA, the CDR3 is TGTGCCAGCAGACGCAAAAATCTAGAGCTACCCACAGATACGCAGTATTTT.

Points on this clone: The sample holds other DNA sequences that translate to the same CDR3. This rearrangement joins TRBV11-2 to TRBJ1-2; D is possibly TRBD1 (6 bases). The CDR3 totals 13 residues. The germline gives CDR1 SGHAT, CDR2 FQNNGV. The ends were cut back, 5 bases at V and 2 bases at J, with 9 bases in the middle. DNA for the CDR3: TGTGCCAGCAGCCCCGGACAGAACTATGGCTACACCTTC. Protein sequence: CASSPGQNYGYTF. The full variable domain, its missing parts supplied by reference TRBV11-2 and TRBJ1-2, is EAGVAQSPRYKIIEKRQSVAFWCNPISGHATLYWYQQILGQGPKLLIQFQNNGVVDDSQLPKDRFSAERLKGVDSTLKIQPAKLEDSAVYLCASSPGQNYGYTFGSGTRLTVV.

This clone was counted once. The J gene is TRBJ1-2, the V gene TRBV11-1; 10 nucleotides line up with TRBD1. With 5 bases clipped from V and 3 bases from J, the junction kept 9 bases outside the gene matches. The CDR3 length is 16 residues. Germline V lookup: CDR1 SGHAT, CDR2 FQDESV (reference sequence). CDR3 region: CASSRQGAAGDYGYTF. The CDR3 region has the DNA TGTGCCAGCAGCCGACAGGGGGCCGCCGGGGACTATGGCTACACCTTC.

The CDR3 spells CASSTREHPGEQYF. CDR3 sequence (DNA): TGCGCCAGCAGCACCCGGGAGCACCCTGGTGAGCAGTACTTC. The rearrangement links TRBV5-1 to TRBJ2-7, with D tentatively TRBD2 (6 bases). V was cut by 4 bases and J by 7 bases, with 18 bases left in between. This CDR3 spans 14 amino acids. CDR1 and CDR2 (germline): SGHRS, YFSETQ.

The genes are TRBV19 and TRBJ1-6, with 10 bases lining up with TRBD1. CDR1 LNHDA and CDR2 SQIVND come from the germline V gene (reference sequence). J lost 6 bases, V lost 5 bases, and 4 bases had no gene match. There are 15 residues in the CDR3. The CDR3 here is CASSQGTGVNSPLHF. The DNA for the CDR3 is TGTGCCAGTAGTCAGGGGACAGGGGTTAATTCACCCCTCCACTTT.

The chain is built from TRBV6-5 and TRBJ2-7; TRBD2 agrees at 11 bases. Germline V gives CDR1 MNHEY, CDR2 SVGAGI. After removal of 5 bases from V and 2 bases from J, the junction contained 5 bases not matched to a gene. This CDR3 region has 15 residues. The CDR3 protein is CASSQTSGVTYEQYF. The CDR3, as DNA: TGTGCCAGCAGTCAGACTAGCGGGGTTACCTACGAGCAGTACTTC.

V usage is TRBV4-3 and J usage is TRBJ2-1, with 9 bases lining up with TRBD1. CDR1 and CDR2 from the germline V gene are LGHNA and YSLEER. The CDR3 is made up of 20 amino acids. The V gene end was trimmed by 0 bases and the J gene end by 6 bases; junction bases not matched to a gene: 18. CDR3 nucleotides: TGCGCCAGCAGCCAAGATAGCCCGACAGGGGGAACGTCCCACTTCAATGAGCAGTTCTTC. Its translation: CASSQDSPTGGTSHFNEQFF.

CDR3 bases: TGCGCCAGCAGCCTCTTCCGGACAGGGTCTCCCACAGATACGCAGTATTTT. Encoded protein: CASSLFRTGSPTDTQYF. The rearrangement joins TRBV5-1 to TRBJ2-3; 8 bases align to TRBD1. In germline, CDR1 is SGHRS, CDR2 YFSETQ. J gave up 2 bases and V 4 bases, and 12 bases lay outside the gene matches. The CDR3 runs 17 residues.

The chain joins TRBV19 to TRBJ2-1; D not resolved. This CDR3 contains 14 residues. Trimming left V 6 bases short and J 4 bases short, with 13 bases between. Per the germline V gene, CDR1 is LNHDA and CDR2 is SQIVND (reference sequence). CDR3 coding DNA: TGTGCCAGTAGCCTGTCCACAATATACAATGAGCAGTTCTTC. Protein product: CASSLSTIYNEQFF. The full variable domain, completed using reference TRBV19 and TRBJ2-1, is DGGITQSPKYLFRKEGQNVTLSCEQNLNHDAMYWYRQDPGQGLRLIYYSQIVNDFQKGDIAEGYSVSREKKESFPLTVTSAQKNPTAFYLCASSLSTIYNEQFFGPGTRLTVL.

The chain recombines TRBV7-9 with TRBJ2-3, with no clear D. The length of the CDR3 is 12 residues. Germline V gives CDR1 SEHNR, CDR2 FQNEAQ (reference sequence). Trimming removed 4 bases at V and 4 bases at J, with 6 bases between. The CDR3 protein is CASSSYPDTQYF. The CDR3 DNA sequence: TGTGCCAGCAGCTCCTATCCAGATACGCAGTATTTT. The full variable domain, rest sourced from reference TRBV7-9 and TRBJ2-3, is DTGVSQNPRHKITKRGQNVTFRCDPISEHNRLYWYRQTLGQGPEFLTYFQNEAQLEKSRLLSDRFSAERPKGSFSTLEIQRTEQGDSAMYLCASSSYPDTQYFGPGTRLTVL.

The chain combines TRBV5-1 with TRBJ2-3; 8 positions match TRBD2. From germline, CDR1 is SGHRS and CDR2 YFSETQ. V was pared by 3 bases and J by 2 bases, with 8 bases of the junction left unmatched. CDR3 length: 16 amino acids. The CDR3: CASSYKIAGNTDTQYF. Here the CDR3 DNA reads TGCGCCAGCAGCTACAAAATAGCGGGGAACACAGATACGCAGTATTTT.

This chain connects TRBV7-6 to TRBJ1-3; 8 positions agree with TRBD1. CDR1 and CDR2 (germline): SGHVS, FNYEAQ. J gave up 2 bases and V 5 bases, and 8 bases lay outside the gene matches. The CDR3 sequence is 16 residues long. CDR3 in amino acids: CASSPEEDRAGNTIYF. For the CDR3, the DNA is TGTGCCAGCAGCCCAGAGGAGGACAGGGCTGGAAACACCATATATTTT.

The rearrangement joins TRBV9 to TRBJ2-7; 8 nucleotides line up with TRBD1. V lost 4 bases, J lost 5 bases, and 5 bases stayed unmatched. The CDR3 consists of 13 residues. Per germline, CDR1 SGDLS and CDR2 YYNGEE. The CDR3 DNA sequence: TGTGCCAGCAGCCGCTACAGGGGGGACGAGCAGTACTTC. Translating gives CASSRYRGDEQYF.

J is TRBJ2-5 and V is TRBV2; no clear D gene. CDR3 length: 14 amino acids. Per germline, CDR1 SNHLY and CDR2 FYNNEI. The V end was cut by 7 bases, the J end by 3 bases, with 15 bases between. In DNA form, the CDR3 reads TGTGCCAGCACCATGGCAGGCACAAAAGAGACCCAGTACTTC. It yields the protein CASTMAGTKETQYF.

This clone was recorded a few times. This sample also contains other DNA sequences that code for the same CDR3. J is TRBJ1-5 and V is TRBV30, with 7 bases lining up with TRBD1. CDR1 is GTSNPN, CDR2 SVGIG, per germline (reference sequence). Unmatched junction bases numbered 3, after V lost 2 bases and J lost 5 bases. This CDR3 spans 13 amino acids. The CDR3 loop reads CAWSRQGDQPQHF. The CDR3 region has the DNA TGTGCCTGGAGTCGACAGGGCGATCAGCCCCAGCATTTT.

The CDR3 sequence: CASSTTGSNQPQHF. CDR3 coding DNA: TGTGCCAGTAGTACTACAGGGAGCAATCAGCCCCAGCATTTT. The rearrangement links TRBV19 to TRBJ1-5, with D perhaps TRBD1 (6 bases). Germline V gives CDR1 LNHDA, CDR2 SQIVND (reference sequence). V dropped 4 bases and J dropped 1 base, with 8 bases sitting between them. The CDR3 length is 14 residues.

The chain employs TRBV7-8 and TRBJ1-5; 9 bases agree with TRBD1. The CDR3 is made up of 15 amino acids. In germline, CDR1 is SGHVS, CDR2 FQNEAQ. V lost 1 base, J lost 7 bases, and 5 bases stayed unmatched. The CDR3 is CASSLDRGQGQPQHF. The CDR3 nucleotides are TGTGCCAGCAGCTTAGATCGGGGACAGGGACAGCCCCAGCATTTT.